Below are 3 T cell receptor beta chains sequenced from a single sample in a study of blood T cells in healthy people across ages. Using a J-beta primer mix together with a sample-barcoded 5' primer, a second PCR was run for about 6 to 11 cycles. MiXCR was run by TCRdb on the 5' RACE reads, yielding one entry per CDR3 protein. The repertoire holds about 560,000 distinct CDR3 sequences, with over 25% as singletons. These data were likewise used in another study, on T cells of mothers and their children.

Sequencing was performed on blood. These receptors all stem from a boy younger than 10 in good health.

The table lists this clonotype with many counts. The V gene is TRBV12-3 or TRBV12-4, the J gene TRBJ1-5; D ambiguous. The CDR3 consists of 14 residues. V lost 1 base and J 0 bases, leaving 4 bases between the germline ends. In nucleotides, the CDR3 is TGTGCCAGCAGTTTAGGTGGTAGCAATCAGCCCCAGCATTTT. As protein: CASSLGGSNQPQHF.

This clonotype was seen only a few times. One end of the junction varies from germline; a read error may be responsible. CDR3: CASRFNRFYTEAFF. CDR3 sequence (DNA): TGCGCCAGCCGCTTCAACAGGTTTTACACTGAAGCTTTCTTT. The chain joins TRBV5-1 to TRBJ1-1; D is possibly TRBD1 (5 bases). The CDR3 has 14 amino acids. CDR1 is SGHRS and CDR2 is YFSETQ in the germline V gene.

The chain recombines TRBV7-2 with TRBJ2-7, with a tentative D call TRBD2 (5 bases). The V gene's germline CDR1 is SGHTA and CDR2 FQGNSA. Trimming took 5 bases from V and 6 from J, leaving 20 bases between them. This CDR3 comprises 15 residues. This CDR3 is CASSQSFDIAIEQYF. For the CDR3, the DNA is TGTGCCAGCAGCCAAAGTTTTGACATAGCGATCGAGCAGTACTTC.